These T cell receptor beta chains were read from a single sample in a study of T cell responses to AZD1222 COVID-19 vaccine. The method was immunoSEQ multiplex PCR; TCRdb's version includes in-frame clones alone and lacks a portion of them. The sample shows some 150,000 clones, 90% of them seen only once. The sequencing used peripheral blood, collected on day 0 of AZD1222 vaccination. These receptors came from an adult in good health. Both conserved end residues are part of each CDR3. Fields, in order: clone size, V gene, D gene, J gene, CDR3 DNA, CDR3 protein. D genes are given only for firm matches. Rows may omit the clone size; those that give it use once, few, many or a size class.

abundance: few; v_gene: TRBV19; d_gene: TRBD2; j_gene: TRBJ2-7; CDR3nt: TGTGCCAGTAGTGTTACGGGACTAGGGGATGAGCAGTACTTC; CDR3aa: CASSVTGLGDEQYF
abundance: NA; v_gene: TRBV7-2; d_gene: NA; j_gene: TRBJ1-5; CDR3nt: TGTGCCAGCAGCTTCGCAGGGAGCAATCAGCCCCAGCATTTT; CDR3aa: CASSFAGSNQPQHF
abundance: NA; v_gene: TRBV19; d_gene: NA; j_gene: TRBJ1-5; CDR3nt: TGTGCCAGTAGTATAGGACAGTTCAATCAGCCCCAGCATTTT; CDR3aa: CASSIGQFNQPQHF
abundance: NA; v_gene: TRBV28; d_gene: NA; j_gene: TRBJ2-1; CDR3nt: TGTGCCAGCAGTTTCCTCGGGGGTCGGGATGAGCAGTTCTTC; CDR3aa: CASSFLGGRDEQFF
abundance: NA; v_gene: TRBV6-5; d_gene: NA; j_gene: TRBJ1-5; CDR3nt: TGTGCCAGCAGTTACGCAGGGAGGGGCAATCAGCCCCAGCATTTT; CDR3aa: CASSYAGRGNQPQHF
abundance: NA; v_gene: TRBV7-9; d_gene: TRBD2; j_gene: TRBJ2-1; CDR3nt: TGTGCCAGCAGCTTAGCCGGACTAGCGGACAATGAGCAGTTCTTC; CDR3aa: CASSLAGLADNEQFF
abundance: once; v_gene: TRBV28; d_gene: TRBD1; j_gene: TRBJ2-2; CDR3nt: TGTGCCAGCAGTTGGATGCAGGGGGTAGTCGCCGGGGAGCTGTTTTTT; CDR3aa: CASSWMQGVVAGELFF
abundance: NA; v_gene: TRBV30; d_gene: NA; j_gene: TRBJ1-2; CDR3nt: TGTGCCTGGAGTGGAACAGGGAACTATGGCTACACCTTC; CDR3aa: CAWSGTGNYGYTF
abundance: NA; v_gene: TRBV19; d_gene: NA; j_gene: TRBJ1-1; CDR3nt: TGTGCCAGTAGTTTGGGCTTGAACACTGAAGCTTTCTTT; CDR3aa: CASSLGLNTEAFF
abundance: NA; v_gene: TRBV7-9; d_gene: NA; j_gene: TRBJ2-1; CDR3nt: TGTGCCAGCAGCTTTGGGCTGGGGAATGAGCAGTTCTTC; CDR3aa: CASSFGLGNEQFF
abundance: few; v_gene: TRBV20-1; d_gene: NA; j_gene: TRBJ2-7; CDR3nt: TGCAGTGCTAGGGTAGACTACGAGCAGTACTTC; CDR3aa: CSARVDYEQYF
abundance: NA; v_gene: TRBV11-1; d_gene: NA; j_gene: TRBJ2-1; CDR3nt: TGTGCCAGCAGCTTAGGCGGGTCCTACAATGAGCAGTTCTTC; CDR3aa: CASSLGGSYNEQFF
abundance: NA; v_gene: TRBV11-2; d_gene: TRBD2; j_gene: TRBJ2-1; CDR3nt: TGTGCCAGCAGCTTAGGCGGGAGGGAGCAGTTCTTC; CDR3aa: CASSLGGREQFF
abundance: once; v_gene: TRBV28; d_gene: NA; j_gene: TRBJ2-3; CDR3nt: TGTGCCAGCAAACCTCGAGAAGCTAAAGATACGCAGTATTTT; CDR3aa: CASKPREAKDTQYF
abundance: NA; v_gene: TRBV6-1; d_gene: NA; j_gene: TRBJ1-1; CDR3nt: TGTGCCAGCAGTGAAGAGGGAGGGGTGACCACTGAAGCTTTCTTT; CDR3aa: CASSEEGGVTTEAFF
abundance: NA; v_gene: TRBV7-3; d_gene: TRBD2; j_gene: TRBJ2-2; CDR3nt: TGTGCCAGCAGCTTAAACCCTAGCGGGAGGACGAACACCGGGGAGCTGTTTTTT; CDR3aa: CASSLNPSGRTNTGELFF
abundance: NA; v_gene: TRBV27; d_gene: NA; j_gene: TRBJ1-1; CDR3nt: TGTGCCAGCAGTCCGGGCCTTGGGACTGAAGCTTTCTTT; CDR3aa: CASSPGLGTEAFF
abundance: NA; v_gene: TRBV13; d_gene: NA; j_gene: TRBJ2-5; CDR3nt: TGTGCCAGCAGCGGACGAAGGGGACAAGAGACCCAGTACTTC; CDR3aa: CASSGRRGQETQYF
abundance: NA; v_gene: TRBV29-1; d_gene: NA; j_gene: TRBJ2-3; CDR3nt: TGCAGCGCAATAGATGGTGGCACAGATACGCAGTATTTT; CDR3aa: CSAIDGGTDTQYF
abundance: NA; v_gene: TRBV5-5; d_gene: NA; j_gene: TRBJ2-3; CDR3nt: TGTGCCAGCAGCTTAGCGGTTAGCACAGATACGCAGTATTTT; CDR3aa: CASSLAVSTDTQYF
abundance: NA; v_gene: TRBV3-1/TRBV3-2; d_gene: NA; j_gene: TRBJ2-5; CDR3nt: TGTGCCAGCAGCCACGAGACCCAGTACTTC; CDR3aa: CASSHETQYF
abundance: NA; v_gene: TRBV20-1; d_gene: TRBD2; j_gene: TRBJ2-5; CDR3nt: TGCAGTGCTAGTCTAGCGGGACAAGAGACCCAGTACTTC; CDR3aa: CSASLAGQETQYF
abundance: NA; v_gene: TRBV19; d_gene: NA; j_gene: TRBJ2-2; CDR3nt: TGTGCCAGTACGACCCCAGTGAAGGATGACACCGGGGAGCTGTTTTTT; CDR3aa: CASTTPVKDDTGELFF
abundance: NA; v_gene: TRBV18; d_gene: TRBD2; j_gene: TRBJ2-2; CDR3nt: TGTGCCAGCTCAGGTGCAAGACCGGGACTAGCGAACACCGGGGAGCTGTTTTTT; CDR3aa: CASSGARPGLANTGELFF
abundance: NA; v_gene: TRBV29-1; d_gene: TRBD1; j_gene: TRBJ1-1; CDR3nt: TGCAGCGGATACAGGGGCACTGAAGCTTTCTTT; CDR3aa: CSGYRGTEAFF
abundance: NA; v_gene: TRBV19; d_gene: NA; j_gene: TRBJ1-5; CDR3nt: TGTGCCAGTAGTATAGATAGATTCAGAATTCAGCCCCAGCATTTT; CDR3aa: CASSIDRFRIQPQHF
abundance: NA; v_gene: TRBV4-3; d_gene: NA; j_gene: TRBJ2-1; CDR3nt: TGCGCCAGCAGCCAAGATGCCCAGGGTCCACGGGAGCAGTTCTTC; CDR3aa: CASSQDAQGPREQFF
abundance: NA; v_gene: TRBV2; d_gene: NA; j_gene: TRBJ1-4; CDR3nt: TGTGCCAGCAATCATAGGGAGAGCGAAAAACTGTTTTTT; CDR3aa: CASNHRESEKLFF
abundance: NA; v_gene: TRBV6-2/TRBV6-3; d_gene: NA; j_gene: TRBJ2-2; CDR3nt: TGTGCCAGCAGTTACGTCTTAGCGGCGAACACCGGGGAGCTGTTTTTT; CDR3aa: CASSYVLAANTGELFF
abundance: NA; v_gene: TRBV27; d_gene: NA; j_gene: TRBJ1-6; CDR3nt: TGTGCCGGGAGAAGACCCCTCCACTTT; CDR3aa: CAGRRPLHF
abundance: NA; v_gene: TRBV4-2; d_gene: NA; j_gene: TRBJ2-7; CDR3nt: TGTGCCAGCAGCCAAGAAATCGGCGACCATTACGAGCAGTACTTC; CDR3aa: CASSQEIGDHYEQYF
abundance: NA; v_gene: TRBV7-6; d_gene: NA; j_gene: TRBJ1-3; CDR3nt: TGTGCCAGCAGCTTAGGTCGAACGGGTGGCAGCGGCACCATATATTTT; CDR3aa: CASSLGRTGGSGTIYF
abundance: NA; v_gene: TRBV6-5; d_gene: NA; j_gene: TRBJ2-3; CDR3nt: TGTGCCAGCAGTTACAATCCCACAGATACGCAGTATTTT; CDR3aa: CASSYNPTDTQYF
abundance: once; v_gene: TRBV5-6; d_gene: TRBD1; j_gene: TRBJ1-2; CDR3nt: TGTGCCAGCAGCTTTGGGACAGGGGGCTCTGGCTACACCTTC; CDR3aa: CASSFGTGGSGYTF
abundance: NA; v_gene: TRBV4-3; d_gene: NA; j_gene: TRBJ2-7; CDR3nt: TGCGCCAGCAGCCAAGTGCTAGGGGTTCGGTACGAGCAGTACTTC; CDR3aa: CASSQVLGVRYEQYF
abundance: NA; v_gene: TRBV5-5; d_gene: NA; j_gene: TRBJ2-7; CDR3nt: TGTGCCAGCAGCTTGGAAGGACCCCAGTCCCACGAGCAGTACTTC; CDR3aa: CASSLEGPQSHEQYF
abundance: NA; v_gene: TRBV6-5; d_gene: NA; j_gene: TRBJ2-3; CDR3nt: TGTGCCAGCAGCAAACTCATTTGGACAGATACGCAGTATTTT; CDR3aa: CASSKLIWTDTQYF
abundance: NA; v_gene: TRBV4-1; d_gene: TRBD1; j_gene: TRBJ2-1; CDR3nt: TGCGCCAGCGCCACCCCAAAACCGGGACAGGGTCTAAATGAGCAGTTCTTC; CDR3aa: CASATPKPGQGLNEQFF
abundance: NA; v_gene: TRBV5-1; d_gene: NA; j_gene: TRBJ2-1; CDR3nt: TGCGCCAGCAGACACCGGAGGTGGGACAATGAGCAGTTCTTC; CDR3aa: CASRHRRWDNEQFF
abundance: NA; v_gene: TRBV9; d_gene: TRBD1; j_gene: TRBJ2-2; CDR3nt: TGTGCCAGCAGCGCCCTGCGACAGGGGGGCAGGACCGGGGAGCTGTTTTTT; CDR3aa: CASSALRQGGRTGELFF
abundance: NA; v_gene: TRBV7-9; d_gene: TRBD2; j_gene: TRBJ2-7; CDR3nt: TGTGCCAGCAGCCGGACTAGCGGGAGAGAGTACGAGCAGTACTTC; CDR3aa: CASSRTSGREYEQYF
abundance: NA; v_gene: TRBV10-3; d_gene: NA; j_gene: TRBJ2-3; CDR3nt: TGTGCCATCAGTGAGTCTTTGGCAGGGGTTGAGGATACGCAGTATTTT; CDR3aa: CAISESLAGVEDTQYF
abundance: NA; v_gene: TRBV11-2; d_gene: NA; j_gene: TRBJ1-3; CDR3nt: TGTGCCAGCAGCTTAGATGCGGAGGGGCTAGGTGGAAACACCATATATTTT; CDR3aa: CASSLDAEGLGGNTIYF
abundance: NA; v_gene: TRBV4-1; d_gene: NA; j_gene: TRBJ1-6; CDR3nt: TGCGCCAGCAGCCAAGTCGGCACAGGAGATTCACCCCTCCACTTT; CDR3aa: CASSQVGTGDSPLHF
abundance: NA; v_gene: TRBV5-4; d_gene: TRBD1; j_gene: TRBJ2-7; CDR3nt: TGTGCCAGCAGCTCCCGACAGGGGATTAACTACGAGCAGTACTTC; CDR3aa: CASSSRQGINYEQYF
abundance: NA; v_gene: TRBV7-2; d_gene: NA; j_gene: TRBJ1-1; CDR3nt: TGTGCCAGCAGCAGATACAGAGATAACACTGAAGCTTTCTTT; CDR3aa: CASSRYRDNTEAFF
abundance: NA; v_gene: TRBV6-5; d_gene: NA; j_gene: TRBJ2-2; CDR3nt: TGTGCCAGCATAAAAATCTCGAACACCGGGGAGCTGTTTTTT; CDR3aa: CASIKISNTGELFF
abundance: once; v_gene: TRBV3-1/TRBV3-2; d_gene: NA; j_gene: TRBJ1-2; CDR3nt: TGTGCCAGCAGCCAGGCTACGCGTCAGGGCTCGAGTGGCTACACCTTC; CDR3aa: CASSQATRQGSSGYTF
abundance: NA; v_gene: TRBV5-4; d_gene: TRBD2; j_gene: TRBJ2-1; CDR3nt: TGTGCCAGCAGCGCGGGACTAGCGGGAGACAGGATGCAGTTCTTC; CDR3aa: CASSAGLAGDRMQFF
abundance: NA; v_gene: TRBV19; d_gene: NA; j_gene: TRBJ2-6; CDR3nt: TGTGCCAGTAGCAATGAGGGGGTCGGGGCCAACGTCCTGACTTTC; CDR3aa: CASSNEGVGANVLTF
abundance: NA; v_gene: TRBV28; d_gene: TRBD1; j_gene: TRBJ1-1; CDR3nt: TGTGCCAGCAGTTTATACCTTGGGACAGGGGGCACTGAAGCTTTCTTT; CDR3aa: CASSLYLGTGGTEAFF
abundance: NA; v_gene: TRBV4-1; d_gene: TRBD2; j_gene: TRBJ2-3; CDR3nt: TGCGCCAGCAGCCCTCGACTAGCGGGAGATAAAATTAAGCAGTATTTT; CDR3aa: CASSPRLAGDKIKQYF
abundance: NA; v_gene: TRBV6-2/TRBV6-3; d_gene: TRBD2; j_gene: TRBJ2-4; CDR3nt: TGTGCCAGCAGTTACTGGGGACTAGCGGACCTCACGTACTTC; CDR3aa: CASSYWGLADLTYF
abundance: NA; v_gene: TRBV6-2/TRBV6-3; d_gene: NA; j_gene: TRBJ2-1; CDR3nt: TGTGCCAGCAGTCTCCTATCGACAGGACCCTTGAGCAATGAGCAGTTCTTC; CDR3aa: CASSLLSTGPLSNEQFF
abundance: NA; v_gene: TRBV9; d_gene: NA; j_gene: TRBJ2-3; CDR3nt: TGTGCCAGCAGCGTAGTTAGCACAGATACGCAGTATTTT; CDR3aa: CASSVVSTDTQYF